The 30 T cell receptor beta chains in this list originate from one sample, sequenced in a study of blood T cell repertoires in COVID-19. Assay used: immunoSEQ multiplex PCR; TCRdb lists only in-frame clones, some missing. The sample has approximately 260,000 clones, 70% to 90% seen once. The sequenced material came from PBMCs or T cells enriched from blood (not recorded which). The source of these receptors is a woman in her forties with acute COVID-19.

This clone was observed once. This chain uses TRBV24-1 with TRBJ1-5; D not certain. CDR1 and CDR2 from the germline V gene are KGHDR and SFDVKD. The V end was cut by 10 bases, the J end by 3 bases, with 18 bases between. The CDR3 length is 15 residues. The CDR3 nucleotides are TGTGCCACTAGAAGGGAGACACCGCTCAATCAGCCCCAGCATTTT. This sequence encodes CATRRETPLNQPQHF.

This clone was found a few times. The CDR3 nucleotides are TGTGCCAGCAGCTTAAGAGGGTGGGATACGCAGTATTTT. It yields the protein CASSLRGWDTQYF. This chain links TRBV11-3 with TRBJ2-3; D might be TRBD2 (5 bases). The germline CDR1 and CDR2 sequences are SGHNT and YENEEA. The CDR3 spans 13 residues. V lost 2 bases and J lost 6, with 9 bases in between.

CDR3 bases: TGTGCCAGCAGTTACAGTGGGACAGGGTTTGGCTACACCTTC. Amino acids: CASSYSGTGFGYTF. The chain carries TRBV6-5 and TRBJ1-2; 9 bases agree with TRBD1. J lost 7 bases, V lost 2 bases, and 5 bases had no gene match. The CDR3 is made up of 14 amino acids. Per germline, CDR1 MNHEY and CDR2 SVGAGI.

The rearrangement uses TRBV5-4 and TRBJ2-7, with a possible D match to TRBD2 (6 bases). V lost 3 bases to trimming and J lost 1 base, with 14 bases between them. Per the germline V gene, CDR1 is SGHNT and CDR2 is YYREEE (reference sequence). This CDR3 has 15 amino acids. CDR3 region: CASSSLARGSYEQYF. CDR3 DNA: TGTGCCAGCAGCTCTCTAGCGAGAGGATCCTACGAGCAGTACTTC.

This clone was recorded only once. This chain uses TRBV11-1 with TRBJ2-5; D might be TRBD2 (6 bases). The germline V and J ends were trimmed by 5 bases and 7 bases, with 23 bases remaining between them. The CDR3 sequence is 16 residues long. CDR1 and CDR2 from the germline V gene are SGHAT and FQDESV (reference sequence). The CDR3 is CASSGGLSGWKGTQYF. The CDR3 DNA is TGTGCCAGCAGCGGGGGACTGAGCGGGTGGAAAGGGACCCAGTACTTC. The full variable domain, rest sourced from reference TRBV11-1 and TRBJ2-5, is EAEVAQSPRYKITEKSQAVAFWCDPISGHATLYWYRQILGQGPELLVQFQDESVVDDSQLPKDRFSAERLKGVDSTLKIQPAELGDSAMYLCASSGGLSGWKGTQYFGPGTRLLVL.

The chain has TRBV5-8 and TRBJ2-1, with 9 nucleotides matching TRBD2. The CDR3 runs to 16 residues. Per germline, CDR1 SGHTS and CDR2 YDEGEE. V lost 4 bases and J lost 6; bases outside the gene matches: 11. CDR3 nucleotides: TGTGCCAGCAGCGAAGAGGTGGCGGGAGGGCCCAATGAGCAGTTCTTC. As protein: CASSEEVAGGPNEQFF.

The rearrangement links TRBV7-2 to TRBJ2-1; the D gene is possibly TRBD1 (6 bases). The V and J ends lost 4 bases and 7 bases respectively, with 14 bases between them. Germline loops: CDR1 SGHTA, CDR2 FQGNSA. The length of the CDR3 is 14 residues. CDR3 in DNA: TGTGCCAGCAGCTCACAGGGTGAGCTGAATGAGCAGTTCTTC. It encodes CASSSQGELNEQFF.

The chain uses TRBV7-2 and TRBJ1-1; D is possibly TRBD1 (6 bases). The CDR3 is 17 amino acids. Trimming removed 6 bases from V and 2 bases from J, with 22 bases in between. Germline V gene data show CDR1 as SGHTA and CDR2 as FQGNSA. For the CDR3, the DNA is TGTGCCAGCAGGACTACGAGACTGACAGGTTATAACACTGAAGCTTTCTTT. It yields the protein CASRTTRLTGYNTEAFF.

This clone is a singleton in its sample. The V gene is TRBV3-1 (or the pseudogene TRBV3-2), the J gene TRBJ2-2; TRBD2 might be the D (6 bases). There are 16 residues in the CDR3. Looked up from germline, CDR1 is LGHDT and CDR2 is YNNKEL (reference sequence). V lost 1 base to trimming and J lost 7 bases, with 16 bases between them. The CDR3 is CASSQVTRGRNGELFF. CDR3 in DNA: TGTGCCAGCAGCCAAGTCACGCGGGGTAGGAACGGGGAGCTGTTTTTT.

V usage is TRBV11-1 and J usage is TRBJ2-7, with 7 bases aligning to TRBD1. V was pared by 5 bases and J by 2 bases, with 9 bases of the junction left unmatched. The CDR3 covers 15 residues. The germline gives CDR1 SGHAT, CDR2 FQDESV (reference sequence). CDR3 protein: CASSRRDSRTYEQYF. The CDR3 DNA reads TGTGCCAGCAGCCGCCGGGACAGTAGAACCTACGAGCAGTACTTC.

V is TRBV6-5 and J is TRBJ1-1; no clear D gene. CDR1 and CDR2 from the germline V gene are MNHEY and SVGAGI. The CDR3 has 12 amino acids. V was shortened by 7 bases and J by 5 bases, with 11 bases between the two germline ends. The CDR3 DNA follows: TGTGCCAGCACCCCCAGTGATACTGAAGCTTTCTTT. Residues: CASTPSDTEAFF.

The chain combines TRBV28 with TRBJ2-7, with TRBD2 matching over 8 bases. The length of the CDR3 is 14 residues. Germline V lookup: CDR1 MDHEN, CDR2 SYDVKM. Unmatched junction bases numbered 8, after V lost 5 bases and J lost 5 bases. CDR3 sequence: CASSIPGGTHEQYV. The CDR3 DNA is TGTGCCAGCAGTATCCCGGGAGGGACCCACGAGCAGTACGTC.

The chain links TRBV18 to TRBJ1-1, with a possible D match to TRBD1 (6 bases). Per germline, CDR1 KGHSH and CDR2 LQKENI. Deletions cut 5 bases from V and 7 bases from J, with 20 bases between. This CDR3 has 15 residues. The CDR3 spells CASSSLLGQSGEAFF. The CDR3, as DNA: TGTGCCAGCTCATCGTTATTAGGACAGTCAGGTGAAGCTTTCTTT.

In this sample, this clone turned up once. The CDR3 spells CAWSSGTRGMEPQHF. As DNA, the CDR3 is TGTGCCTGGAGTTCCGGGACAAGGGGGATGGAGCCCCAGCATTTT. This rearrangement joins TRBV30 to TRBJ1-5, with a weak D call TRBD1 (6 bases). V was clipped by 2 bases and J by 8 bases, with 19 bases between them. Per the germline V gene, CDR1 is GTSNPN and CDR2 is SVGIG (reference sequence). The CDR3 runs 15 residues.

The genes are TRBV4-2 and TRBJ2-1; TRBD2 agrees at 10 bases. Germline V gene lookup returns CDR1 LGHNA and CDR2 YNFKEQ. The CDR3 runs to 15 residues. V trimming: 0 bases; J trimming: 6 bases; junction bases outside the gene matches: 2. CDR3 DNA sequence: TGTGCCAGCAGCCAAGATAGGACTAGCGGCAATGAGCAGTTCTTC. Residues: CASSQDRTSGNEQFF.

This clone was seen once. This chain links TRBV11-2 with TRBJ2-1; TRBD2 agrees at 10 bases. The ends lost 2 bases at V and 5 bases at J; junction bases unmatched: 3. This CDR3 contains 15 residues. From germline, CDR1 is SGHAT and CDR2 FQNNGV. CDR3 in DNA: TGTGCCAGCAGCTTACTAGCGGGAGCCCACAATGAGCAGTTCTTC. This encodes CASSLLAGAHNEQFF.

V and J are TRBV10-3 and TRBJ1-1; 9 bases are shared with TRBD1. This CDR3 region has 15 residues. CDR1 and CDR2 from the germline V gene are ENHRY and SYGVKD. V shed 8 bases and J 0 bases; nucleotides not matched to a gene: 7. CDR3 sequence: CAIGTGIPMNTEAFF. In DNA, the CDR3 is TGTGCCATCGGGACAGGGATTCCCATGAACACTGAAGCTTTCTTT.

The chain employs TRBV9 and TRBJ2-3, with TRBD2 matching over 11 bases. The CDR3 covers 15 residues. The J segment lost 4 bases and the V segment lost 3 bases, leaving 4 bases of the junction unmatched. Germline CDR1 reads SGDLS; CDR2 reads YYNGEE. The CDR3 nucleotides are TGTGCCAGCAGCGAGGGACTAGCGGACGCAGATACGCAGTATTTT. Amino acid sequence: CASSEGLADADTQYF.

A single count supports this clone. CDR3 loop: CASSIAIGYTEAFF. The CDR3 bases are TGTGCCAGTAGTATCGCTATCGGGTACACTGAAGCTTTCTTT. The chain employs TRBV19 and TRBJ1-1, with unresolved D. The CDR3 sequence is 14 residues long. The V gene lost 3 bases and the J gene lost 3 bases, with 11 bases spanning the gap. Germline V gene sequence: CDR1 LNHDA, CDR2 SQIVND (reference sequence).

The chain recombines TRBV28 with TRBJ2-1; the match to TRBD2 covers 8 bases. Germline V gene lookup returns CDR1 MDHEN and CDR2 SYDVKM. The CDR3 totals 16 residues. Trimming at V came to 5 bases and at J to 6 bases, leaving 12 bases not matched to a gene. CDR3 in DNA: TGTGCCAGCAGTACCTCCGGGACTAGGGTGCTCAATGAGCAGTTCTTC. The encoded protein is CASSTSGTRVLNEQFF.

This clone has more than one count but fewer than ten. The V and J genes are TRBV30 and TRBJ1-6; D is undetermined. This CDR3 is built from 14 residues. Germline CDR1 and CDR2: GTSNPN and SVGIG (reference sequence). In DNA form, the CDR3 reads TGTGCAGTGAAGAGGGTTATCTATAATTCACCCCTCCACTTT. As protein: CAVKRVIYNSPLHF.

The CDR3 loop reads CASRAQSSYNSPLHF. The DNA of the CDR3 is TGTGCCAGCAGGGCACAGAGCTCCTATAATTCACCCCTCCACTTT. The J gene is TRBJ1-6, the V gene TRBV2; no reliable D call. CDR3 length: 15 amino acids. V lost 6 bases and J lost 0, with 9 bases in between. Per the germline V gene, CDR1 is SNHLY and CDR2 is FYNNEI.

V usage is TRBV11-2 and J usage is TRBJ1-2; a possible D gene is TRBD1 (5 bases). Trimming took 2 bases from V and 5 from J, leaving 9 bases between them. The CDR3 is 13 residues long. Looked up from germline, CDR1 is SGHAT and CDR2 is FQNNGV. The CDR3 spells CASSLQGRYGYTF. In nucleotides, the CDR3 is TGTGCCAGCAGCTTACAGGGTCGGTATGGCTACACCTTC.

The chain has TRBV5-8 and TRBJ2-5; D might be TRBD2 (7 bases). The V and J ends lost 3 bases and 4 bases respectively, with 10 bases between them. The CDR3 sequence is 13 residues long. CDR1 SGHTS and CDR2 YDEGEE come from the germline V gene. The CDR3 reads CASSWGGPETQYF. CDR3 sequence (DNA): TGTGCCAGCAGCTGGGGGGGGCCAGAGACCCAGTACTTC.

The J gene is TRBJ2-3, the V gene TRBV28, with 11 nucleotides matching TRBD2. The trim removed 4 bases at V and 1 base at J, leaving 16 bases unmatched. This CDR3 comprises 20 residues. Per germline, CDR1 MDHEN and CDR2 SYDVKM. CDR3 DNA: TGTGCCAGCAGTTCATCAGCTAGCGGGAGGCCCTTTTTCGGCACAGATACGCAGTATTTT. Translating it yields CASSSSASGRPFFGTDTQYF.

This chain uses TRBV9 with TRBJ2-1; TRBD2 aligns across 7 bases. Looked up from germline, CDR1 is SGDLS and CDR2 is YYNGEE. CDR3 length: 16 amino acids. The trim removed 2 bases at V and 5 bases at J, leaving 10 bases unmatched. The CDR3 nucleotides are TGTGCCAGCAGCGTCACTGCACTAGCGCTAGACAATGAGCAGTTCTTC. It encodes CASSVTALALDNEQFF.

The gene calls are TRBV5-4 and TRBJ2-2; possibly TRBD1 for D (7 bases). V gave up 2 bases and J gave up 12 bases, with 11 bases separating them. Germline CDR1 is SGHNT and CDR2 is YYREEE (reference sequence). The CDR3 length is 12 residues. For the CDR3, the DNA is TGTGCCAGCAGCTTCGCGGGACAGAAGCTGTTTTTT. This encodes CASSFAGQKLFF.

This clone was seen a single time. The V and J genes are TRBV24-1 and TRBJ2-5; 7 bases match TRBD1. Germline V CDR1 and CDR2: KGHDR, SFDVKD. The CDR3 covers 15 residues. The V segment lost 1 base and the J segment 3 bases; nucleotides outside the gene matches: 4. CDR3 region: CATSDFPDREETQYF. The CDR3 DNA follows: TGTGCCACCAGTGATTTTCCTGACAGGGAAGAGACCCAGTACTTC.

This chain uses TRBV12-3 or TRBV12-4 with TRBJ1-2, with a tentative D call TRBD1 (5 bases). This CDR3 spans 12 amino acids. The V end lost 8 bases, the J end lost 8 bases, and 15 bases lay between the germline ends. In nucleotides, the CDR3 is TGTGCCAGCGGTTGGGGGGACGGCGGCTACACCTTC. Its protein product is CASGWGDGGYTF.

The table lists this clone with a few counts. The chain links TRBV4-1 to TRBJ2-7; 7 positions match TRBD1. This CDR3 contains 15 residues. Germline-derived CDR1 and CDR2 are MGHRA and YSYEKL. Trimming removed 1 base from V and 3 bases from J; junction bases left unmatched: 6. The CDR3 sequence is CASSQGTGVDYEQYF. Here the CDR3 DNA reads TGCGCCAGCAGCCAAGGAACAGGGGTCGACTACGAGCAGTACTTC.